The next 2 T cell receptor beta chains were all read from a single sample in a study of cytomegalovirus exposure and HLA in healthy donors. The PCR employed 60 Vbeta primers together with 13 Jbeta primers. Data came from immunoSEQ multiplex PCR; TCRdb stores just in-frame clones and leaves some out. In the table there are some 110,000 clones, around 75% of which are singletons. The sequenced material came from PBMCs. The source of these receptors is a female donor in good health and CMV-seronegative.

The chain employs TRBV7-9 and TRBJ2-1; D is unclear. In germline, CDR1 is SEHNR, CDR2 FQNEAQ (reference sequence). Trimming pared 5 bases from V and 6 bases from J, leaving 8 bases between. The CDR3 has 12 amino acids. CDR3 DNA: TGTGCCAGCAGCACGACTGGCAATGAGCAGTTCTTC. The encoded protein is CASSTTGNEQFF.

In this sample, this clone turned up a few times. V is TRBV19 and J is TRBJ1-2, with no clear D. CDR1 is LNHDA and CDR2 is SQIVND in the germline V gene (reference sequence). V dropped 6 bases and J dropped 4 bases, with 12 bases sitting between them. There are 13 residues in the CDR3. This CDR3 reads CASRLGGFYGYTF. The CDR3 bases are TGTGCCAGTAGGCTCGGAGGTTTCTATGGCTACACCTTC.